This T cell receptor (beta chain) was sequenced for a study of blood T cell repertoires in COVID-19. This CDR3 has 14 residues. Between the trimmed V and J ends, which lost 8 bases and 3 bases, there was a span of 19 bases. Germline V gene sequence: CDR1 SQVTM, CDR2 ANQGSEA. The assay was immunoSEQ multiplex PCR, and TCRdb's table has in-frame clones only and misses some. Counted here are under 300,000 clones, approximately 84% occurring once; the ten biggest clones make up 6.6%. The V call is TRBV29-1, the J call TRBJ1-2; weak D call: TRBD1 (6 bases). Sequencing input: PBMCs or T cells enriched from blood (not recorded which). This receptor was obtained from a woman aged 50 to 60 who had been exposed to COVID-19. CDR3 residues: CSTRSLQGDYGYTF. CDR3 DNA: TGCAGCACCCGCAGTCTACAGGGAGACTATGGCTACACCTTC.